The clone carrying this TCR beta chain was counted ten times or more. Its antigen is not known. Naive CD4+ T cells were purified with Tregs depleted by CD25. Study results and caveats: The TCR gene usage of tumor memory CD4+ T cells clustered together with blood and lymph node memory CD4+ cells and with lymph node naive CD4+ cells. Tumor Treg TCRs overlapped most with tumor naive CD4+ cells.

Semi-nested PCR with Nested Universal Primer A followed constant-region reverse priming of full-length variable regions. In TCRdb, the 5' RACE reads were re-called with MiXCR into one record per CDR3 protein. The sample carries over 55,000 distinct CDR3 sequences, roughly 30% recorded once. The length of the CDR3 is 12 residues. CDR1 MNHEY and CDR2 SVGEGT come from the germline V gene. V was trimmed by 6 bases and J by 6 bases, leaving 9 bases between them. The specimen was tumor-infiltrating naive CD4+ T cells sorted from the breast tumor. Subset indicated: naive CD4+ T cells, CD4+CD45RA+CD25-. The chain has TRBV6-2 or TRBV6-3 and TRBJ2-1; weak D call: TRBD1 (5 bases). The source is a female donor with breast cancer. CDR3 residues: CASSDRVNEQFF. The CDR3 DNA reads as TGTGCCAGCAGCGACAGAGTCAATGAGCAGTTCTTC.